A selection of T cell receptor beta chains follows, all from one sample in a study of CD8 T cells in Susac syndrome. One entry per CDR3 protein results from TCRdb running MiXCR on the immunoSEQ multiplex PCR reads. Here the sample spans around 100,000 distinct CDR3 sequences, around 95% being singletons. Sequencing was done on a sample of CD8+ T cells from PBMCs. Every receptor here comes from a human donor with Susac syndrome. Both conserved end residues are trimmed from each CDR3.

V: TRBV3-1
CDR3: ASSYTPRGGSPLH

V: TRBV28
CDR3: ASSSSGRNQETQY

V: TRBV20-1
CDR3: SAVPGLAGEI

V: TRBV20-1
CDR3: SEDGTLATNEQF

V: TRBV12-3/TRBV12-4
CDR3: ASSHQAAYGYT

V: TRBV7-2
CDR3: ASSLVAPNTGELF

V: TRBV20-1
CDR3: SARETGTILTDTQY

V: TRBV5-1
CDR3: ASSPGQQYQETQY

V: TRBV5-4
CDR3: ASSPGSGRSGELF

V: TRBV12-3/TRBV12-4
CDR3: ASSTSGAPYEQY

V: TRBV20-1
CDR3: SASAATSGRKQETQY

V: TRBV20-1
CDR3: SARTSGGDNEQF

V: TRBV20-1
CDR3: SANPKSGNQPQH

V: TRBV18
CDR3: ASSRLTGTRGSTDTQY

V: TRBV7-9
CDR3: ASSLGTTSHEQY

V: TRBV23-1
CDR3: ASSPPGPDFSYEQY

V: TRBV5-4
CDR3: ASSSGASGDNEQF

V: TRBV9
CDR3: ASSVGLAGGSETQY

V: TRBV3-1
CDR3: ASSPPGGGTEAF

V: TRBV3-1
CDR3: ASSQVTHEQY

V: TRBV6-5
CDR3: ASSQKGASYGYT

V: TRBV28
CDR3: ASRPSLDREQY

V: TRBV29-1
CDR3: SVEYSYTQY

V: TRBV28
CDR3: ASSLAGGNNEQF

V: TRBV25-1
CDR3: ASSEYSSPGPYEQY

V: TRBV3-1
CDR3: ASSRPGRNYNEQF

V: TRBV4-1
CDR3: ASQPIGRQTQNTIY

V: TRBV29-1
CDR3: SVEGGTIGSYEQY

V: TRBV29-1
CDR3: SVEDEVSGRYEQY

V: TRBV4-1
CDR3: ASSQIPVGNQETQY

V: TRBV12-3/TRBV12-4
CDR3: ASSLDLSGANVLT

V: TRBV12-3/TRBV12-4
CDR3: ASSLQRTNEKLF

V: TRBV13
CDR3: ASSPASGELF

V: TRBV7-7
CDR3: ASSLGQAPGETQY

V: TRBV28
CDR3: ASRAVNQETQY

V: TRBV15
CDR3: ATSSERYRGWSDEQY

V: TRBV4-1
CDR3: ASSQDRGRVGEQF

V: TRBV29-1
CDR3: SVTGTGGYNEQF

V: TRBV20-1
CDR3: SADDRGIGSGNTIY

V: TRBV19
CDR3: ASSWTEGSGANVLT

V: TRBV29-1
CDR3: SVTKKGTEWPKTQY

V: TRBV14
CDR3: ASSPRLAHEQF

V: TRBV12-3/TRBV12-4
CDR3: ASREDSSYGYT

V: TRBV5-6
CDR3: ASSLTTGTGLDGYT

V: TRBV12-3/TRBV12-4
CDR3: ASRSVRERNEQY

V: TRBV12-3/TRBV12-4
CDR3: ASRPEDGLNSPLH

V: TRBV12-3/TRBV12-4
CDR3: ASLTGTDMNTEAF

V: TRBV28
CDR3: ASSYRDRGGTQY

V: TRBV7-2
CDR3: ASSFGGADTQY

V: TRBV29-1
CDR3: SVVWTDQGGYT

V: TRBV6-1
CDR3: ASSGEKMSKNIQY

V: TRBV2
CDR3: ASSASAMDGIETQY

V: TRBV29-1
CDR3: SVEDPLAGTYEQY